Below, 13 T cell receptor beta chains from the same sample are listed, as sequenced in a study of identical twins. TCRdb reprocessed the 5' RACE reads with MiXCR, giving one entry per CDR3 protein. The table lists around 680,000 distinct CDR3 sequences, roughly 8% of them singletons. These records were also assigned to another study, of yellow fever vaccine responses in identical twins.

The sequenced sample was PBMCs. The receptors were gathered from a woman between 18 and 29 years old in good health.

This clonotype came up a few times. The chain joins TRBV7-8 to TRBJ1-5, with D perhaps matching TRBD1 (5 bases). CDR3 length: 17 residues. The germline V and J ends were trimmed by 2 bases and 3 bases, with 17 bases remaining between them. The germline V gene has CDR1 SGHVS and CDR2 FQNEAQ. Here the CDR3 reads CASSLSKVAGNNQPQHF. As DNA, the CDR3 is TGTGCCAGCAGCTTATCGAAGGTGGCAGGGAACAATCAGCCCCAGCATTTT.

This clonotype was observed many times. The chain employs TRBV10-3 and TRBJ2-3; no clear D. V was pared by 0 bases and J by 3 bases, with 10 bases between. This CDR3 is 15 amino acids long. Germline-derived CDR1 and CDR2 are ENHRY and SYGVKD. The CDR3 reads CAISESAVKTDTQYF. In nucleotides, the CDR3 is TGTGCCATCAGTGAGTCGGCAGTGAAGACAGATACGCAGTATTTT.

V is TRBV2 and J is TRBJ2-1; 10 bases line up with TRBD1. The CDR3 loop spans 16 amino acids. With V trimmed by 6 bases and J by 8 bases, 13 bases remained unmatched. CDR1 SNHLY and CDR2 FYNNEI come from the germline V gene. The CDR3 is CASRSRQGARLDEQFF. In DNA, the CDR3 is TGTGCCAGCAGATCCCGACAGGGGGCGCGCCTCGATGAGCAGTTCTTC.

This clonotype was seen at least ten times. V gene TRBV6-2 or TRBV6-3 combines with J gene TRBJ1-2, with TRBD1 identical over 8 bases. This CDR3 contains 14 residues. Germline V gives CDR1 MNHEY, CDR2 SVGEGT. After removal of 4 bases from V and 5 bases from J, the junction contained 6 bases not matched to a gene. The chain's CDR3 is CASSSRTGRYGYTF. CDR3 coding DNA: TGTGCCAGCAGTTCTCGGACAGGGCGGTATGGCTACACCTTC.

This clonotype was seen a handful of times. The V and J genes are TRBV18 and TRBJ2-1; D remains unclear. The CDR3 covers 14 residues. V lost 1 base and J lost 6, with 10 bases in between. Germline-derived CDR1 and CDR2 are KGHSH and LQKENI. CDR3: CASSPQRVGNEQFF. The DNA for the CDR3 is TGTGCCAGCTCACCACAAAGGGTTGGCAATGAGCAGTTCTTC.

The chain recombines TRBV2 with TRBJ2-1; a possible D gene is TRBD2 (5 bases). The CDR3 consists of 12 residues. Trimming stripped 3 bases from V and 10 bases from J, with 10 bases between. From germline, CDR1 is SNHLY and CDR2 FYNNEI. CDR3 nucleotides: TGTGCCAGCAGTGACTGGAGGTGGGAGCAGTTCTTC. Amino acid sequence: CASSDWRWEQFF.

This clonotype occurred a few times. The rearrangement links TRBV20-1 to TRBJ2-1; possibly TRBD2 for D (5 bases). The germline gives CDR1 DFQATT, CDR2 SNEGSKA (reference sequence). The V and J ends lost 3 bases and 10 bases respectively, with 16 bases between them. The CDR3 runs to 13 residues. The CDR3 DNA reads TGCAGTGCTAGTGGACTTGGTACTAGAGAGCAGTTCTTC. Translation: CSASGLGTREQFF.

A few counts support this clonotype. The CDR3 nucleotides read TGTGCCAGCAGCCAGAAGGGCGAGACAGATACGCAGTATTTT. It encodes CASSQKGETDTQYF. V and J are TRBV7-9 and TRBJ2-3, with unresolved D. CDR3 length: 14 residues. V lost 5 bases and J lost 3, with 12 bases in between. In germline, CDR1 is SEHNR, CDR2 FQNEAQ (reference sequence).

The chain combines TRBV11-2 with TRBJ2-2; 7 bases are shared with TRBD1. This CDR3 spans 16 amino acids. Trimming took 4 bases from V and 0 from J; bases not matched to a gene: 5. Germline V gene sequence: CDR1 SGHAT, CDR2 FQNNGV. For the CDR3, the DNA is TGTGCCAGCAGCTCCTGGACAGGCCCGAACACCGGGGAGCTGTTTTTT. Its protein is CASSSWTGPNTGELFF.

This clonotype was counted ten times or more. V and J are TRBV11-2 and TRBJ2-5; 11 positions agree with TRBD1. The CDR3 loop spans 18 amino acids. The V and J ends lost 3 bases and 2 bases, in that order; junction bases with no gene match: 11. Germline assignment: CDR1 SGHAT and CDR2 FQNNGV. The CDR3 coding sequence is TGTGCCAGCAGCTTTGGACAGGGGGCGACCTCCTTTCAAGAGACCCAGTACTTC. Protein product: CASSFGQGATSFQETQYF.

The genes are TRBV28 and TRBJ2-1, with 7 positions matching TRBD2. Trimming removed 8 bases from V and 1 base from J; junction bases left unmatched: 5. This CDR3 region has 14 residues. From germline, CDR1 is MDHEN and CDR2 SYDVKM. For the CDR3, the DNA is TGTGCCAGCCACACGGGGGGATCCTACAATGAGCAGTTCTTC. It codes for CASHTGGSYNEQFF.

The sample holds a few counts of this clonotype. The chain is built from TRBV7-9 and TRBJ2-7, with D perhaps being TRBD1 or TRBD2 (6 bases each). The CDR3 is 14 residues long. Germline CDR1 is SEHNR and CDR2 is FQNEAQ (reference sequence). V lost 5 bases to trimming and J lost 7 bases, with 18 bases between them. CDR3 sequence (DNA): TGTGCCAGCAGCATAGGACAGCCTGGGGGGGAGCAGTACTTC. Translation gives CASSIGQPGGEQYF.

This clonotype was picked up a small number of times. V usage is TRBV18 and J usage is TRBJ1-1; the D gene is possibly TRBD1 (5 bases). Trimming shortened V by 3 bases and J by 8 bases, and 13 bases separated the two germline ends. The germline CDR1 and CDR2 sequences are KGHSH and LQKENI. The length of the CDR3 is 13 residues. CDR3 nucleotide sequence: TGTGCCAGCTCACCCCAACGGGGGGGAGAAGCTTTCTTT. Amino acids: CASSPQRGGEAFF.